These T cell receptor beta chains were read from a single sample in a study of CD8+CD57+ T cells in acquired aplastic anemia. MiXCR, applied by TCRdb to the reads, yields one record per CDR3 protein. The table lists around 170,000 distinct CDR3 sequences, 48% of them singletons. Material: sorted CD4+, CD8+, or CD8+CD57+ T cells (not recorded which) from PBMCs. These receptors all stem from a human donor with aplastic anemia. Both conserved end residues are part of each CDR3. A D gene is named only where the DNA matches it firmly. Clone sizes are given selectively: once, few, many, or a class where the clone is expanded.

>.|many|TRBV20-1|TRBJ1-5
CSARVGGLSNQPQHF
TGCAGTGCTAGAGTAGGGGGACTTAGCAATCAGCCCCAGCATTTT
>TRBD1|.|TRBV25-1|TRBJ2-7
CASSRPGQSYEQYF
TGTGCCAGCAGTCGACCGGGACAGAGCTACGAGCAGTACTTC
>.|many|TRBV5-1|TRBJ1-1
CASSFQGRTEAFF
TGCGCCAGCAGCTTCCAGGGGCGTACTGAAGCTTTCTTT
>.|many|TRBV7-2|TRBJ1-3
CASSLDGNTIYF
TGTGCCAGCAGCTTAGACGGAAACACCATATATTTT
>.|many|TRBV2|TRBJ1-1
CASRGQTNTEAFF
TGTGCCAGCAGGGGTCAGACGAACACTGAAGCTTTCTTT
>TRBD1|.|TRBV5-5|TRBJ2-7
CASSTGTVNEQYF
TGTGCCAGCAGCACCGGGACAGTCAACGAGCAGTACTTC
>.|.|TRBV6-1|TRBJ2-7
CASSDEGGGEQYF
TGTGCCAGCAGTGATGAAGGGGGTGGCGAGCAGTACTTC
>.|.|TRBV19|TRBJ1-5
CASWGAVSNQPQHF
TGTGCCAGCTGGGGGGCAGTCAGCAATCAGCCCCAGCATTTT
>.|.|TRBV30|TRBJ2-7
CAWSAQATYKQYF
TGTGCCTGGAGTGCGCAGGCCACCTACAAGCAGTACTTC
>.|.|TRBV25-1|TRBJ2-7
CASGDGASYEQYF
TGTGCCAGCGGGGACGGTGCTTCCTACGAGCAGTACTTC
>.|.|TRBV7-9|TRBJ1-4
CASSLGQNNEKLFF
TGTGCCAGCAGCTTAGGACAGAATAATGAAAAACTGTTTTTT
>.|many|TRBV6-5|TRBJ2-3
CASSSSLGGTDTQYF
TGTGCCAGCAGTTCCTCGCTAGGGGGCACAGATACGCAGTATTTT
>.|.|TRBV28|TRBJ2-7
CASWGRGGFYEQYF
TGTGCCAGCTGGGGCAGGGGAGGCTTCTACGAGCAGTACTTC
>TRBD1|.|TRBV7-2|TRBJ1-5
CASSSVDRAGQPQHF
TGTGCCAGCAGCTCAGTCGACAGGGCGGGTCAGCCCCAGCATTTT
>.|once|TRBV5-6|TRBJ1-6
CASSLALGKDNSPLHF
TGTGCCAGCAGCTTGGCTCTGGGCAAAGATAATTCACCCCTCCACTTT
>TRBD1|.|TRBV5-1|TRBJ1-6
CASRLPGQNSPLHF
TGCGCCAGCAGGTTACCGGGACAGAATTCACCCCTCCACTTT
>.|many|TRBV11-2|TRBJ1-3
CASSRNELGNTIYF
TGTGCCAGCAGCAGGAATGAACTTGGAAACACCATATATTTT
>.|.|TRBV2|TRBJ1-6
CASSRGRGGNSPLHF
TGTGCCAGCAGTAGGGGCAGGGGTGGGAATTCACCCCTCCACTTT
>TRBD1|once|TRBV19|TRBJ1-3
CASNPTGAGNTIYF
TGTGCCAGTAATCCGACAGGGGCTGGAAACACCATATATTTT
>.|.|TRBV24-1|TRBJ1-1
CASTYARDPGREALF
TGTGCCAGCACTTATGCCCGGGACCCTGGGAGGGAAGCTCTCTTT
>.|.|TRBV7-2|TRBJ2-1
CASSFNFNEQFF
TGTGCCAGCAGCTTTAATTTCAATGAGCAGTTCTTC
>.|many|TRBV6-5|TRBJ2-5
CASSSSTRGETQYF
TGTGCCAGCAGTTCCTCGACCCGAGGGGAGACCCAGTACTTC
>.|few|TRBV7-9|TRBJ2-7
CASSADGYEQYF
TGTGCCAGCAGCGCAGATGGGTACGAGCAGTACTTC
>TRBD2|.|TRBV20-1|TRBJ2-7
CSARTSGGATGYEQYF
TGCAGTGCAAGGACTAGCGGGGGGGCCACTGGGTACGAGCAGTACTTC
>TRBD2|many|TRBV14|TRBJ2-1
CASSRFIAGGPSYNEQFF
TGTGCCAGCAGCCGATTTATAGCGGGAGGGCCGTCCTACAATGAGCAGTTCTTC
>.|.|TRBV11-1|TRBJ2-7
CASSLARAGRRGPYEQYF
TGTGCCAGCAGCTTAGCGAGGGCGGGGCGACGGGGGCCCTACGAGCAGTACTTC
>TRBD1|once|TRBV19|TRBJ2-2
CASQTGGRKELFF
TGTGCCAGTCAGACAGGGGGGCGCAAGGAGCTGTTTTTT
>TRBD2|.|TRBV6-1|TRBJ2-5
CACRRSGGQETQYF
TGTGCCTGCAGGAGGTCGGGGGGCCAAGAGACCCAGTACTTC
>.|many|TRBV9|TRBJ2-6
CASSPRVVDSGANVLTF
TGTGCCAGCAGCCCCCGAGTAGTGGACTCTGGGGCCAACGTCCTGACTTTC
>.|many|TRBV12-3/TRBV12-4|TRBJ1-1
CASSFGGGVTEAFF
TGTGCCAGCAGTTTCGGGGGAGGGGTGACTGAAGCTTTCTTT
>.|.|TRBV7-9|TRBJ1-2
CASSKHSYGYTF
TGTGCCAGTAGTAAACACAGCTATGGCTACACCTTC
>.|.|TRBV3-1|TRBJ1-2
CASSQDQKGSYGYTF
TGTGCCAGCAGCCAAGATCAAAAGGGAAGCTATGGCTACACCTTC
>.|few|TRBV15|TRBJ1-1
CATSIWALMNTEAFF
TGTGCCACCAGCATTTGGGCCCTTATGAACACTGAAGCTTTCTTT
>.|.|TRBV25-1|TRBJ2-7
CASSTYYEQYF
TGTGCCAGCAGTACTTACTACGAGCAGTACTTC
>.|many|TRBV16|TRBJ2-7
CASSQSGYEQYF
TGTGCCAGCAGCCAAAGCGGATACGAGCAGTACTTC
>.|.|TRBV10-3|TRBJ1-2
CAISEQGRNYGYTF
TGTGCCATCAGTGAGCAAGGCAGGAACTATGGCTACACCTTC
>TRBD2|once|TRBV29-1|TRBJ2-1
CSVTSDYNEQFF
TGCAGCGTGACTAGCGATTACAATGAGCAGTTCTTC
>.|.|TRBV7-3|TRBJ2-5
CASSPTGAQETQYF
TGTGCCAGCAGCCCCACTGGGGCCCAAGAGACCCAGTACTTC
>TRBD1|many|TRBV2|TRBJ1-1
CASSTDRANTEAFF
TGTGCCAGCAGCACGGACAGGGCCAACACTGAAGCTTTCTTT
>TRBD1|.|TRBV2|TRBJ2-5
CASSRSTGGAETQYF
TGTGCCAGCAGCCGTTCGACAGGGGGGGCAGAGACCCAGTACTTC
>TRBD1|.|TRBV7-2|TRBJ1-1
CASSWGQLNTEAFF
TGTGCCAGCAGCTGGGGACAGTTGAACACTGAAGCTTTCTTT
>TRBD2|.|TRBV19|TRBJ2-7
CASSAGRSGLGYSVRAYEQYF
TGTGCCAGTAGTGCGGGACGGTCGGGACTAGGGTATAGCGTGAGGGCCTACGAGCAGTACTTC
>.|.|TRBV5-1|TRBJ2-1
CASSPNPTPNSYNGQFF
TGCGCCAGCAGCCCTAATCCGACACCGAACTCCTACAATGGGCAGTTCTTC
>.|few|TRBV5-4|TRBJ2-5
CASSSYKGTWEETQYF
TGTGCCAGCAGCTCCTATAAGGGGACCTGGGAAGAGACCCAGTACTTC
>TRBD1|.|TRBV6-1|TRBJ2-5
CASSRGRQETQYF
TGTGCCAGCAGCAGGGGGCGGCAAGAGACCCAGTACTTC
>.|.|TRBV11-2|TRBJ2-3
CASSLRQVESTDTQYF
TGTGCCAGCAGCTTAAGGCAGGTAGAGAGCACAGATACGCAGTATTTT
>TRBD1|few|TRBV10-3|TRBJ2-1
CAIKKQGDEQFF
TGTGCCATCAAGAAACAGGGGGATGAGCAGTTCTTC
>TRBD1|.|TRBV19|TRBJ2-7
CASSIGGQGVHEQYF
TGTGCCAGTAGTATAGGGGGACAGGGTGTCCACGAGCAGTACTTC
>.|.|TRBV6-1|TRBJ1-1
CASSEGSTAGAFF
TGTGCCAGCAGTGAAGGTAGCACCGCGGGAGCTTTCTTT
>TRBD1|.|TRBV15|TRBJ2-7
CATAREGQGSYEQYF
TGTGCCACCGCCAGAGAGGGACAGGGGTCCTACGAGCAGTACTTC
>TRBD2|many|TRBV4-2|TRBJ2-3
CASSLEGLAGRDTQYF
TGTGCCAGCAGCCTAGAGGGACTAGCGGGCCGGGATACGCAGTATTTT
>.|few|TRBV7-9|TRBJ2-3
CASSSTSTDTQYF
TGTGCCAGCAGCTCGACTAGCACAGATACGCAGTATTTT
>TRBD2|.|TRBV11-3|TRBJ2-1
CASSQGLASYRQFF
TGTGCCAGCAGCCAGGGACTAGCGTCTTACCGGCAGTTCTTC